Listed here are 7 T cell receptor beta chains from one sample, sequenced in a study of shared clonotypes between healthy human individuals (dated by TCRdb to about 2020). CD8 naive samples were obtained by positive selection for CCR7 among CD45RO-negative cells, yielding a CD45RA+CCR7+ population from which TemRA cells were excluded. Library construction relied on the immunoSEQ multiplex PCR assay. The table was pulled from immuneACCESS by TCRdb, which kept in-frame rearrangements only. Such tables lose some clones; where checked, under half of the loss comes from unresolved V genes, and the rest has no known cause. Across this sample there are some 2,000,000 clones, with about 95% seen only once. Of the sample, roughly 1% is held by the ten largest clones. The source material was naive CD8+ T cells sorted from blood. Sample cell subset or site, as interpreted from the label and publication: CD45RA+CCR7+. These receptors came from a man younger than 35 in good health.

The genes are TRBV29-1 and TRBJ1-5, with 9 bases that match TRBD1. CDR3 length: 14 amino acids. In germline, CDR1 is SQVTM, CDR2 ANQGSEA. V shed 6 bases and J 1 base; nucleotides not matched to a gene: 4. CDR3 sequence reads: CSVGQGTSNQPQHF. The CDR3 bases are TGCAGCGTCGGACAGGGGACGAGCAATCAGCCCCAGCATTTT.

CDR3: CASSQVAIGFEGEQYF. DNA of the CDR3: TGCGCCAGCAGCCAAGTGGCAATCGGGTTCGAGGGGGAGCAGTACTTC. The chain uses TRBV4-3 and TRBJ2-7; perhaps D is TRBD1 or TRBD2 (5 bases each). Germline CDR1 LGHNA, CDR2 YSLEER. V lost 1 base and J 7 bases, leaving 20 bases between the germline ends. CDR3 length: 16 residues.

V and J are TRBV11-3 and TRBJ2-1, with 9 bases aligning to TRBD1. CDR1 is SGHNT, CDR2 YENEEA, per germline. V shed 0 bases and J 3 bases; nucleotides not matched to a gene: 3. CDR3 size: 16 residues. The CDR3 reads CASSLEGTGSYNEQFF. The CDR3, as DNA: TGTGCCAGCAGCTTAGAAGGGACAGGGAGCTACAATGAGCAGTTCTTC.

The V call is TRBV5-1, the J call TRBJ2-6, with D possibly matching TRBD1 (5 bases). Looked up from germline, CDR1 is SGHRS and CDR2 is YFSETQ. V lost 3 bases and J lost 0, with 25 bases in between. There are 21 residues in the CDR3. The CDR3 sequence is CASSSPLDKAYSYSGANVLTF. The CDR3 nucleotides read TGCGCCAGCAGCTCGCCCCTGGACAAGGCCTATAGTTACTCTGGGGCCAACGTCCTGACTTTC.

This clone came up once. The V gene is TRBV5-6, the J gene TRBJ1-3; D gene unclear. The CDR3 consists of 15 residues. The germline gives CDR1 SGHDT, CDR2 YYEEEE. V was shortened by 1 base and J by 7 bases, with 15 bases between the two germline ends. In nucleotides, the CDR3 is TGTGCCAGCAGCTTGTTAAGTGCCCCCGCCAACACCATATATTTT. It yields the protein CASSLLSAPANTIYF.

Comments on this clone: The sample carries other DNA sequences with the same CDR3. CDR3 sequence: CASSLYRDYEQYF. CDR3 DNA sequence: TGTGCCAGCAGCTTGTATCGGGACTACGAGCAGTACTTC. V and J are TRBV5-6 and TRBJ2-7, with D perhaps TRBD2 (5 bases). V lost 1 base, J lost 3 bases, and 8 bases lay in between. This CDR3 has 13 amino acids. Germline-derived CDR1 and CDR2 are SGHDT and YYEEEE.

The chain combines TRBV19 with TRBJ2-7; 11 bases are a match to TRBD1. The CDR3 sequence is 15 residues long. Germline V gene data show CDR1 as LNHDA and CDR2 as SQIVND (reference sequence). J gave up 3 bases and V 1 base, and 2 bases lay outside the gene matches. The CDR3 protein is CASSIGTGGGYEQYF. The CDR3 DNA follows: TGTGCCAGTAGTATAGGGACAGGGGGCGGCTACGAGCAGTACTTC.